This is a list of T cell receptor beta chains from one sample in a study of technical replicates of blood from a handful of donors. Sequencing was performed with immunoSEQ multiplex PCR; in TCRdb, only in-frame clones are kept and a portion is missing. Among approximately 85,000 clones listed, under 95% were seen once. The material sequenced was T cells isolated from PBMCs. These receptor sequences come from a human donor in good health. The CDR3 runs from the conserved cysteine through the conserved F or W. The order of the fields is D gene, V gene, CDR3 length, J gene, clone size, CDR3 protein, CDR3 DNA. D genes are given only for firm matches. Part of the rows lack a size; the others show once, few, many or a class for expanded clones.

D gene: TRBD2
V gene: TRBV9
CDR3 length: 17
J gene: TRBJ2-6
clone size: once
CDR3 protein: CASSGRLGRVGANVLTF
CDR3 DNA: TGTGCCAGCAGCGGACGACTAGGGAGGGTTGGGGCCAACGTCCTGACTTTC

D gene: -
V gene: TRBV14
CDR3 length: 16
J gene: TRBJ1-6
clone size: -
CDR3 protein: CASSQSGLTYNSPLHF
CDR3 DNA: TGTGCCAGCAGCCAGTCGGGACTGACCTATAATTCACCCCTCCACTTT

D gene: TRBD2
V gene: TRBV11-2
CDR3 length: 15
J gene: TRBJ2-5
clone size: -
CDR3 protein: CASSLDWTSQETQYF
CDR3 DNA: TGTGCCAGCAGCTTAGACTGGACTAGTCAAGAGACCCAGTACTTC

D gene: -
V gene: TRBV5-1
CDR3 length: 14
J gene: TRBJ1-1
clone size: -
CDR3 protein: CASSLYTGRTEAFF
CDR3 DNA: TGCGCCAGCAGCTTGTACACAGGGCGCACTGAAGCTTTCTTT

D gene: TRBD2
V gene: TRBV10-3
CDR3 length: 16
J gene: TRBJ2-2
clone size: -
CDR3 protein: CAISESTSGVTGELFF
CDR3 DNA: TGTGCCATCAGTGAGTCTACTAGCGGGGTTACCGGGGAGCTGTTTTTT

D gene: TRBD1
V gene: TRBV6-1
CDR3 length: 13
J gene: TRBJ1-2
clone size: -
CDR3 protein: CASSPTGNYGYTF
CDR3 DNA: TGTGCCAGCAGCCCGACAGGGAACTATGGCTACACCTTC

D gene: TRBD1
V gene: TRBV5-1
CDR3 length: 15
J gene: TRBJ2-2
clone size: -
CDR3 protein: CASQRQGSNTGELFF
CDR3 DNA: TGCGCCAGTCAAAGACAGGGTTCGAACACCGGGGAGCTGTTTTTT

D gene: TRBD1
V gene: TRBV6-1
CDR3 length: 15
J gene: TRBJ2-7
clone size: -
CDR3 protein: CASSQDRTSSYEQYF
CDR3 DNA: TGTGCCAGCAGCCAGGACAGGACAAGCTCCTACGAGCAGTACTTC

D gene: -
V gene: TRBV15
CDR3 length: 13
J gene: TRBJ2-2
clone size: few
CDR3 protein: CATSRAGTGELFF
CDR3 DNA: TGTGCCACCAGCAGAGCGGGGACCGGGGAGCTGTTTTTT

D gene: -
V gene: TRBV28
CDR3 length: 12
J gene: TRBJ2-1
clone size: -
CDR3 protein: CASSLNYNEQFF
CDR3 DNA: TGTGCCAGCAGCCTTAATTACAATGAGCAGTTCTTC

D gene: TRBD1
V gene: TRBV4-1
CDR3 length: 14
J gene: TRBJ1-1
clone size: -
CDR3 protein: CASSHLTGISEAFF
CDR3 DNA: TGCGCCAGCAGCCACTTGACAGGGATATCTGAAGCTTTCTTT

D gene: -
V gene: TRBV6-5
CDR3 length: 13
J gene: TRBJ1-2
clone size: -
CDR3 protein: CASALQRVGGYTF
CDR3 DNA: TGTGCCAGCGCTCTTCAGAGGGTCGGTGGCTACACCTTC

D gene: -
V gene: TRBV4-2
CDR3 length: 14
J gene: TRBJ2-1
clone size: -
CDR3 protein: CASSPGDSYNEQFF
CDR3 DNA: TGTGCCAGCAGCCCAGGGGACTCCTACAATGAGCAGTTCTTC

D gene: -
V gene: TRBV15
CDR3 length: 14
J gene: TRBJ2-5
clone size: -
CDR3 protein: CATSRSFSLGGQYF
CDR3 DNA: TGTGCCACCAGCAGGAGTTTTTCCCTCGGGGGCCAGTACTTC

D gene: -
V gene: TRBV19
CDR3 length: 12
J gene: TRBJ1-1
clone size: few
CDR3 protein: CASSMRNTEAFF
CDR3 DNA: TGTGCCAGTAGTATGCGTAACACTGAAGCTTTCTTT

D gene: TRBD2
V gene: TRBV9
CDR3 length: 18
J gene: TRBJ2-1
clone size: -
CDR3 protein: CASSVAAITSGAYNEQFF
CDR3 DNA: TGTGCCAGCAGCGTAGCTGCAATCACTAGCGGGGCTTACAATGAGCAGTTCTTC

D gene: -
V gene: TRBV21-1
CDR3 length: 16
J gene: TRBJ2-4
clone size: -
CDR3 protein: CASIQRGLTTKNIQYF
CDR3 DNA: TGTGCCAGCATCCAAAGAGGTTTAACAACCAAAAACATTCAGTACTTC

D gene: TRBD1
V gene: TRBV5-1
CDR3 length: 15
J gene: TRBJ1-1
clone size: -
CDR3 protein: CASSPSAGGNTEAFF
CDR3 DNA: TGCGCCAGCAGCCCCTCGGCAGGGGGAAACACTGAAGCTTTCTTT

D gene: TRBD1
V gene: TRBV18
CDR3 length: 15
J gene: TRBJ2-7
clone size: -
CDR3 protein: CASSPAGGGSYEQYF
CDR3 DNA: TGTGCCAGCTCACCAGCAGGGGGTGGCTCCTACGAGCAGTACTTC

D gene: -
V gene: TRBV11-2
CDR3 length: 15
J gene: TRBJ2-1
clone size: -
CDR3 protein: CASSLQALSYNEQFF
CDR3 DNA: TGTGCCAGCAGCTTACAGGCTCTCTCCTACAATGAGCAGTTCTTC

D gene: TRBD1
V gene: TRBV6-1
CDR3 length: 14
J gene: TRBJ2-5
clone size: once
CDR3 protein: CASSRGQGQETQYF
CDR3 DNA: TGTGCCAGCAGCCGTGGACAGGGCCAAGAGACCCAGTACTTC

D gene: TRBD2
V gene: TRBV2
CDR3 length: 18
J gene: TRBJ2-3
clone size: -
CDR3 protein: CASSGGAGGRGNTDTQYF
CDR3 DNA: TGTGCCAGCAGCGGTGGGGCGGGGGGCCGCGGAAACACAGATACGCAGTATTTT

D gene: TRBD2
V gene: TRBV27
CDR3 length: 17
J gene: TRBJ2-1
clone size: -
CDR3 protein: CASSLGLAGVGYNEQFF
CDR3 DNA: TGTGCCAGCAGTTTAGGACTAGCGGGAGTGGGGTACAATGAGCAGTTCTTC

D gene: -
V gene: TRBV5-6
CDR3 length: 13
J gene: TRBJ2-5
clone size: once
CDR3 protein: CASSFKGEGTQYF
CDR3 DNA: TGTGCCAGCAGCTTCAAGGGGGAGGGGACCCAGTACTTC

D gene: TRBD2
V gene: TRBV11-2
CDR3 length: 18
J gene: TRBJ2-7
clone size: -
CDR3 protein: CASSLGRGTSGGGTEQYF
CDR3 DNA: TGTGCCAGCAGCTTGGGGCGGGGTACTAGCGGGGGAGGTACGGAGCAGTACTTC

D gene: -
V gene: TRBV27
CDR3 length: 16
J gene: TRBJ1-5
clone size: -
CDR3 protein: CASSLSGVYGNQPQHF
CDR3 DNA: TGTGCCAGCAGTTTATCCGGAGTTTACGGCAATCAGCCCCAGCATTTT

D gene: TRBD1
V gene: TRBV7-9
CDR3 length: 16
J gene: TRBJ2-4
clone size: -
CDR3 protein: CASSLGQGLAKNIQYF
CDR3 DNA: TGTGCCAGCAGCTTAGGACAGGGGTTAGCCAAAAACATTCAGTACTTC

D gene: -
V gene: TRBV2
CDR3 length: 13
J gene: TRBJ1-1
clone size: -
CDR3 protein: CASSVGINTEAFF
CDR3 DNA: TGTGCCAGCAGTGTGGGCATCAACACTGAAGCTTTCTTT

D gene: TRBD2
V gene: TRBV7-8
CDR3 length: 15
J gene: TRBJ2-2
clone size: -
CDR3 protein: CASSRTRFNTGELFF
CDR3 DNA: TGTGCCAGCAGCAGGACTAGGTTTAACACCGGGGAGCTGTTTTTT

D gene: -
V gene: TRBV28
CDR3 length: 13
J gene: TRBJ2-2
clone size: -
CDR3 protein: CASKVGGTGELFF
CDR3 DNA: TGTGCCAGCAAAGTCGGGGGCACCGGGGAGCTGTTTTTT

D gene: -
V gene: TRBV10-1
CDR3 length: 15
J gene: TRBJ2-3
clone size: once
CDR3 protein: CASSESSQGIDTQYF
CDR3 DNA: TGCGCCAGCAGTGAGTCGAGTCAGGGGATAGATACGCAGTATTTT